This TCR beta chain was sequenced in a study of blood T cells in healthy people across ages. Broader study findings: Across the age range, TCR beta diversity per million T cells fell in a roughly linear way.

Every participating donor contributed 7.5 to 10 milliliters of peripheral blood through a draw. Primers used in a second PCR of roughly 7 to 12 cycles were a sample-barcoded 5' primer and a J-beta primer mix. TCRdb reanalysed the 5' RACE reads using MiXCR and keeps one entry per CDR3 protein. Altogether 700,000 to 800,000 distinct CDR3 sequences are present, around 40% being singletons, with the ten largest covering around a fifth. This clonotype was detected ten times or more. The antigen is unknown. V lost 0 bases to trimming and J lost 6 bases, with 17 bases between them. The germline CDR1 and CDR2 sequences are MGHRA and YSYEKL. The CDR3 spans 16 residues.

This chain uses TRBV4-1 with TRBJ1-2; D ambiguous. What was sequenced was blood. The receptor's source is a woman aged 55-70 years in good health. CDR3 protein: CASSQEAVGPVHGYTF. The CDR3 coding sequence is TGCGCCAGCAGCCAAGAAGCTGTGGGTCCAGTCCATGGCTACACCTTC.